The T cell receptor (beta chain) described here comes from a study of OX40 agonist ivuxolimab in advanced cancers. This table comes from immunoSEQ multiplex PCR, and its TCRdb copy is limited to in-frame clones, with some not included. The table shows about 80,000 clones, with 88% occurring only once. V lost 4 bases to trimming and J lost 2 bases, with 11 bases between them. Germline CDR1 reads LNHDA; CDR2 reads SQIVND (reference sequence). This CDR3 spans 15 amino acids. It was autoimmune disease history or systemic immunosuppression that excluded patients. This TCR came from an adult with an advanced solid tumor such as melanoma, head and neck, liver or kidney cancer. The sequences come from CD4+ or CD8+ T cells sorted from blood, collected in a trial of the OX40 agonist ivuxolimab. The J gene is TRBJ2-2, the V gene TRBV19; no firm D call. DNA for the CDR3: TGTGCCAGTAGTACGCGGCTTCGAAACACCGGGGAGCTGTTTTTT. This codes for CASSTRLRNTGELFF.